This T cell receptor (beta chain) is from a study of CD8+ T cells in alopecia areata. The CDR3 is made up of 13 amino acids. Trimming stripped 6 bases from V and 6 bases from J, with 16 bases between. Germline V gene sequence: CDR1 SGHDT, CDR2 YYEEEE. Treatment meaning: oral pan-JAK inhibitor, 5-10 mg twice daily. This clone was counted only a few times. As the sequencing template, cDNA was produced by extracting RNA and reverse transcribing it. The data were produced by immunoSEQ multiplex PCR, yet TCRdb's version contains in-frame clones alone and is incomplete. Of 200,000 to 250,000 clones in the sample, more than 60% were seen once.

The sample in question was CD4+ T cells sorted from blood, obtained at week 44, from a patient treated with tofacitinib. V is TRBV5-6 and J is TRBJ2-7; D might be TRBD1 (5 bases). The receptor comes from a human donor with alopecia areata. The CDR3 bases are TGTGCCAGCAACAGGCGCCCTCATATCGAGCAGTACTTC. Protein sequence: CASNRRPHIEQYF.